The rows below give T cell receptor beta chains drawn from one sample of a study of graft-versus-host responses after intestinal transplantation. The antigens of these receptors remain unknown. The protocol was immunoSEQ multiplex PCR, while the TCRdb copy is restricted to in-frame clones and leaves out a portion. The table includes 130,000 or so clones, nearly 95% detected once. The sample here was unstimulated CD4+ T cells sorted from spleen or lymph node cells, taken before intestinal transplant. These receptors were taken from a human donor who received an intestinal transplant. Each CDR3 is given without its conserved first and last residue.

ASSSGLAGPEQF | TRBV7-8 | 12
ASSWGRGRAEGETQY | TRBV11-1 | 15
ASSYSRGGNYGYT | TRBV6-5 | 13
ASKERLNEKLF | TRBV19 | 11
ASGQGAFPTTDTQY | TRBV28 | 14
SVEDPWVGYGYT | TRBV29-1 | 12
ASSPVQGSNQPQH | TRBV18 | 13
ASSLAGQIASGSKSGTQY | TRBV7-3 | 18
ASSLGRASYNEQF | TRBV13 | 13
ASSYGGVGYEQY | TRBV28 | 12
ASSPVIRTSGANVLT | TRBV5-6 | 15
ASSVKVRGTEYNEQF | TRBV9 | 15
ASSDPGRREPQH | TRBV10-2 | 12
ASSSGGAGGPTYEQY | TRBV5-1 | 15
SVGSQGNYNEQF | TRBV29-1 | 12
ASSVGEGGSPGNTIY | TRBV9 | 15
ASSEGLDTGIQY | TRBV6-1 | 12
ASSVSGDEQF | TRBV7-9 | 10
ASRTYEQY | TRBV2 | 8
ASSQDLVTGELF | TRBV4-2 | 12